This record looks at one T cell receptor (beta chain) sequence and its context. This sample is drawn from a study of blood T cell repertoires in COVID-19. Across the whole study: COVID-19 samples from acute and convalescent phases originated in the United States, Italy and Spain. T cells, B-cell-depleted T cells, or PBMCs provided the cDNA or gDNA that served as material.

Authors' methods: The assay estimated nucleated cells by amplifying reference gene primers. The method was immunoSEQ multiplex PCR; TCRdb's version includes in-frame clones alone and lacks a portion of them. For V, J and clone size, that table is used; D and trimming come from the DNA. The data show roughly 200,000 clones, with about 88% seen just once and 2% to 2.5% held by the top ten. This TCR was sampled from a woman aged 40 to 50 with acute COVID-19. Material: PBMCs or T cells enriched from blood (not recorded which).

CDR3 sequence: CASSRTGTTNYGYTF. CDR3 DNA sequence: TGTGCCAGCTCAAGAACCGGGACAACTAACTATGGCTACACCTTC. The chain couples TRBV18 to TRBJ1-2; the D gene is possibly TRBD1 (6 bases). Trimming took off 5 bases at V and 0 bases at J, with 13 bases between the two ends. CDR1 KGHSH and CDR2 LQKENI come from the germline V gene. The CDR3 loop spans 15 amino acids.